Each of the 15 T cell receptor beta chains below was sequenced from the same sample in a study of beta chain features in type 1 diabetes. General study results and limits: Type 1 diabetes patients showed a moderate but significant shortening of TCRB CDR3s in all four CD4+ subsets.

cDNA synthesis used the whole RNA isolate, giving expressed TCRB sequences. Profiling relied on immunoSEQ multiplex PCR, and the TCRdb table lists in-frame clones only, not all of them. The table records 500,000 to 850,000 clones, around an eighth of them present only once. The antigens of these receptors remain unknown. Sequenced: naive CD4+ T cells from blood. The origin of the receptors is a young man with type 1 diabetes.

The rearrangement links TRBV10-3 to TRBJ2-3; the match to TRBD2 covers 9 bases. The CDR3 loop spans 14 amino acids. CDR1 is ENHRY and CDR2 is SYGVKD in the germline V gene. The ends lost 3 bases at V and 5 bases at J; junction bases unmatched: 3. CDR3 region: CAISESSGRDTQYF. In DNA form, the CDR3 reads TGTGCCATCAGTGAAAGTAGCGGGAGAGATACGCAGTATTTT.

A few counts support this clone. The rearrangement links TRBV15 to TRBJ2-1; possibly TRBD1 for D (5 bases). The length of the CDR3 is 13 residues. V was cut by 6 bases and J by 1 base, with 7 bases left in between. Germline lookup yields CDR1 LNHNV and CDR2 YYDKDF (reference sequence). CDR3 nucleotides: TGTGCCACCAGGGCAGGGTCCTACAATGAGCAGTTCTTC. Its protein is CATRAGSYNEQFF.

This clone turned up a few times. V gene TRBV5-1 combines with J gene TRBJ2-5; 16 nucleotides match TRBD2. The junction had 9 bases not matched to a gene; V was cut back by 5 bases and J by 5 bases. This CDR3 is 17 amino acids long. From germline, CDR1 is SGHRS and CDR2 YFSETQ. The CDR3 protein is CASSPGLAGGPGETQYF. In DNA form, the CDR3 reads TGCGCCAGCAGTCCGGGACTAGCGGGAGGGCCCGGCGAGACCCAGTACTTC.

This chain connects TRBV29-1 to TRBJ2-7, with D perhaps TRBD2 (6 bases). V shed 6 bases and J shed 0 bases, with 12 bases lying between them. The CDR3 loop spans 13 amino acids. Germline CDR1 SQVTM, CDR2 ANQGSEA. The CDR3 coding sequence is TGCAGCGTCCGACACGGGAGCTCCTACGAGCAGTACTTC. Its translation is CSVRHGSSYEQYF.

A few counts support this clone. The chain links TRBV4-3 to TRBJ2-6, with TRBD1 as a possible D gene (6 bases). The germline V and J ends were trimmed by 0 bases and 0 bases, with 9 bases remaining between them. Germline V lookup: CDR1 LGHNA, CDR2 YSLEER. This CDR3 has 17 amino acids. The CDR3 DNA is TGCGCCAGCAGCCAAGAGACAGGTAGCTCTGGGGCCAACGTCCTGACTTTC. Encoded protein: CASSQETGSSGANVLTF.

V gene TRBV5-1 combines with J gene TRBJ1-2; 7 nucleotides agree with TRBD1. With V trimmed by 6 bases and J by 2 bases, 7 bases remained unmatched. The CDR3 covers 14 residues. CDR1 is SGHRS, CDR2 YFSETQ, per germline. The CDR3 protein is CASTPDRVNYGYTF. The CDR3 DNA follows: TGCGCCAGCACCCCAGACAGGGTGAACTATGGCTACACCTTC.

This clone has just a few counts. The chain links TRBV30 to TRBJ2-2; 9 bases fit TRBD2. The CDR3 length is 14 residues. The junction had 7 bases not matched to a gene; V was cut back by 5 bases and J by 6 bases. CDR1 and CDR2 (germline): GTSNPN, SVGIG (reference sequence). For the CDR3, the DNA is TGTGCCTGGGTTCCGGGACTAGCCTCCGGGGAGCTGTTTTTT. Translated, it gives CAWVPGLASGELFF.

The chain couples TRBV5-4 to TRBJ2-5, with D perhaps assigned TRBD1 or TRBD2 (5 bases each). The CDR3 length is 13 residues. The germline V gene has CDR1 SGHNT and CDR2 YYREEE (reference sequence). V lost 2 bases to trimming and J lost 5 bases, with 10 bases between them. The CDR3 sequence is CASSLKGEETQYF. The CDR3 DNA reads as TGTGCCAGCAGCTTAAAAGGGGAGGAGACCCAGTACTTC.

The sample holds a few counts of this clone. The CDR3 spells CASSLFHEDQYF. The CDR3 DNA follows: TGCGCCAGCAGCTTGTTTCACGAGGACCAGTACTTC. This chain connects TRBV5-1 to TRBJ2-5, with D uncertain. With 1 base removed from V and 10 bases from J, the gap between germline ends came to 11 bases. CDR3 length equals 12 residues. Germline CDR1 and CDR2: SGHRS and YFSETQ.

About this clone itself: Other DNA sequences from this sample encode an identical CDR3 as well. The chain recombines TRBV30 with TRBJ1-2, with D possibly TRBD1 on 5 matching bases. The CDR3 sequence is 12 residues long. Germline loops: CDR1 GTSNPN, CDR2 SVGIG (reference sequence). Trimming cost V 2 bases and J 1 base, with 5 bases left between them. The CDR3 sequence is CAWSRGNYGYTF. For the CDR3, the DNA is TGTGCCTGGAGTAGGGGTAACTATGGCTACACCTTC.

The sample holds a few counts of this clone. This chain uses TRBV5-1 with TRBJ2-1; 7 bases align to TRBD2. J lost 4 bases, V lost 4 bases, and 14 bases had no gene match. Germline V gives CDR1 SGHRS, CDR2 YFSETQ. The CDR3 spans 17 residues. CDR3 in DNA: TGCGCCAGCAGCCGGGGGGACGGTGGTATGATTTACAATGAGCAGTTCTTC. It specifies CASSRGDGGMIYNEQFF.

DNA of the CDR3: TGTGCCAGCAGGGACAGCCGCTACGAGCAGTACTTC. Amino acids: CASRDSRYEQYF. This chain joins TRBV27 and TRBJ2-7; maybe TRBD1 (6 bases). The V end lost 6 bases, the J end lost 3 bases, and 9 bases lay between the germline ends. The CDR3 loop spans 12 amino acids. CDR1 and CDR2 (germline): MNHEY, SMNVEV (reference sequence).

This clone came up a few times. This rearrangement joins TRBV19 to TRBJ1-1, with 7 bases identical to TRBD1. After removal of 9 bases from V and 0 bases from J, the junction contained 4 bases not matched to a gene. This CDR3 is 13 amino acids long. Germline lookup yields CDR1 LNHDA and CDR2 SQIVND (reference sequence). DNA of the CDR3: TGTGCCAGCTGGGACAGAATGAACACTGAAGCTTTCTTT. Protein product: CASWDRMNTEAFF.

The chain combines TRBV28 with TRBJ2-3; no clear D gene. Germline CDR1 and CDR2: MDHEN and SYDVKM. V was clipped by 8 bases and J by 2 bases, with 11 bases between them. This CDR3 contains 13 residues. CDR3 nucleotides: TGTGCCAGCTGCGAGCCAGTCACAGATACGCAGTATTTT. This encodes CASCEPVTDTQYF. Together with reference TRBV28 and TRBJ2-3, the CDR3 gives the full variable domain: DVKVTQSSRYLVKRTGEKVFLECVQDMDHENMFWYRQDPGLGLRLIYFSYDVKMKEKGDIPEGYSVSREKKERFSLILESASTNQTSMYLCASCEPVTDTQYFGPGTRLTVL.

The chain has TRBV30 and TRBJ1-1; 7 nucleotides agree with TRBD1. This CDR3 has 16 amino acids. With V trimmed by 4 bases and J by 5 bases, 16 bases remained unmatched. Per germline, CDR1 GTSNPN and CDR2 SVGIG (reference sequence). CDR3 residues: CAWNQDEGAMRTEAFF. Written as DNA, the CDR3 is TGTGCCTGGAACCAAGACGAGGGGGCCATGAGGACTGAAGCTTTCTTT.